The 23 T cell receptor beta chains below all came from one sample that was sequenced in a study of cytomegalovirus exposure and HLA in healthy donors. Both 60 Vbeta primers and 13 Jbeta primers went into the PCR. Measured with immunoSEQ multiplex PCR; TCRdb has only the in-frame clones, and not every one. The sample records roughly 190,000 clones, around four fifths being singletons. The sample consisted of PBMCs. These receptors were taken from a woman between 18 and 29 years old in good health and CMV-seronegative.

V gene TRBV7-8 combines with J gene TRBJ2-5; D unclear. Deletions cut 5 bases from V and 5 bases from J, with 9 bases between. This CDR3 contains 12 residues. Germline loops: CDR1 SGHVS, CDR2 FQNEAQ. CDR3 loop: CASSGALETQYF. CDR3 nucleotide sequence: TGTGCCAGCAGCGGAGCTCTGGAGACCCAGTACTTC.

A single count supports this clone. The genes are TRBV19 and TRBJ2-5; 11 nucleotides line up with TRBD1. Germline lookup yields CDR1 LNHDA and CDR2 SQIVND (reference sequence). V was clipped by 0 bases and J by 3 bases; unmatched bases: 9. The CDR3 is 18 amino acids. CDR3 nucleotides: TGTGCCAGTAGTATAGAAAGGTGGACAGGGGGCGAAGAAGAGACCCAGTACTTC. The encoded protein is CASSIERWTGGEEETQYF.

The J gene is TRBJ2-7, the V gene TRBV4-2, with D perhaps matching TRBD2 (6 bases). Germline V lookup: CDR1 LGHNA, CDR2 YNFKEQ. Deletions cut 3 bases from V and 7 bases from J, with 22 bases between. This CDR3 is built from 16 residues. The CDR3 DNA sequence: TGTGCCAGCAGCCACACCTCGTGGGAGGCGGGTGAGGAGCAGTACTTC. Translation gives CASSHTSWEAGEEQYF.

This rearrangement joins TRBV9 to TRBJ2-2; D is perhaps TRBD2 (5 bases). This CDR3 contains 16 residues. The ends were cut back, 3 bases at V and 7 bases at J, with 19 bases in the middle. Germline V gene data show CDR1 as SGDLS and CDR2 as YYNGEE. In nucleotides, the CDR3 is TGTGCCAGCAGCGCCACTGAGGGCGCCGGCGGCGGGGAGCTGTTTTTT. This gives the protein CASSATEGAGGGELFF.

The chain recombines TRBV27 with TRBJ1-6; no clear D. The CDR3 runs to 16 residues. Germline CDR1 and CDR2: MNHEY and SMNVEV (reference sequence). V was trimmed by 7 bases and J by 0 bases, leaving 13 bases between them. CDR3 residues: CASMAGSSSYNSPLHF. CDR3 bases: TGTGCCAGCATGGCTGGCTCTAGCTCCTATAATTCACCCCTCCACTTT.

V is TRBV5-1 and J is TRBJ2-1; 8 positions match TRBD2. Germline V gene data show CDR1 as SGHRS and CDR2 as YFSETQ. V was clipped by 5 bases and J by 2 bases; unmatched bases: 6. This CDR3 is built from 15 residues. The CDR3 DNA reads TGCGCCAGCAGGTTAGCGGGAAGCACCTACAATGAGCAGTTCTTC. It translates to CASRLAGSTYNEQFF. Looking up the rest from reference TRBV5-1 and TRBJ2-1 gives the full variable domain: KAGVTQTPRYLIKTRGQQVTLSCSPISGHRSVSWYQQTPGQGLQFLFEYFSETQRNKGNFPGRFSGRQFSNSRSEMNVSTLELGDSALYLCASRLAGSTYNEQFFGPGTRLTVL.

This rearrangement joins TRBV9 to TRBJ2-3; D perhaps matches TRBD2 (6 bases). The V end lost 3 bases, the J end lost 1 base, and 9 bases lay between the germline ends. The germline CDR1 and CDR2 sequences are SGDLS and YYNGEE. The CDR3 covers 14 residues. CDR3 DNA: TGTGCCAGCAGCGCCTCGGGGGGCACAGATACGCAGTATTTT. Its translation: CASSASGGTDTQYF.

The chain links TRBV11-1 to TRBJ2-7; tentative D call: TRBD1 (6 bases). The germline V gene encodes CDR1 SGHAT and CDR2 FQDESV (reference sequence). V was pared by 7 bases and J by 3 bases, with 19 bases between. There are 15 residues in the CDR3. CDR3 in DNA: TGTGCCAGCAAGTCGTTACAGGGAGAACTCTACGAGCAGTACTTC. Translation gives CASKSLQGELYEQYF.

CDR3 bases: TGTGCCAGCACGACAGGTTTAAACACTGAAGCTTTCTTT. Protein: CASTTGLNTEAFF. The chain is built from TRBV2 and TRBJ1-1, with D possibly TRBD1 on 6 matching bases. The CDR3 loop spans 13 amino acids. V was trimmed by 7 bases and J by 2 bases, leaving 11 bases between them. CDR1 and CDR2 from the germline V gene are SNHLY and FYNNEI.

This clone was observed a handful of times. In nucleotides, the CDR3 is TGTGCCAGCAGTTGGGGACTAGAAGTTAACAATGAGCAGTTCTTC. It translates to CASSWGLEVNNEQFF. The V call is TRBV6-5, the J call TRBJ2-1; TRBD2 matches 8 bases. This CDR3 has 15 residues. Trimming cost V 4 bases and J 5 bases; bases outside gene matches: 7. CDR1 MNHEY and CDR2 SVGAGI come from the germline V gene.

The V call is TRBV7-3, the J call TRBJ2-7, with 7 bases that match TRBD1. There are 15 residues in the CDR3. Germline values: CDR1 SGHTA, CDR2 FQGTGA. J was trimmed by 2 bases and V by 4 bases; bases with no gene match: 8. For the CDR3, the DNA is TGTGCCAGCAGCTCCTTGGGACAGCCTACCTACGAGCAGTACTTC. This sequence encodes CASSSLGQPTYEQYF.

The J gene is TRBJ1-1, the V gene TRBV20-1; D is uncertain. Germline lookup yields CDR1 DFQATT and CDR2 SNEGSKA (reference sequence). The CDR3 runs to 11 residues. V lost 3 bases, J lost 4 bases, and 6 bases lay in between. DNA for the CDR3: TGCAGTGCTAGGGCCCGCACTGAAGCTTTCTTT. Translating gives CSARARTEAFF.

The V gene is TRBV27, the J gene TRBJ2-7; the D gene is possibly TRBD1 (5 bases). Looked up from germline, CDR1 is MNHEY and CDR2 is SMNVEV (reference sequence). Trimming left V 5 bases short and J 3 bases short, with 20 bases between. The CDR3 has 16 amino acids. The CDR3 is CASSQLMGPYLYEQYF. The CDR3 nucleotides are TGTGCCAGCAGTCAATTAATGGGGCCCTACCTCTACGAGCAGTACTTC.

The V and J genes are TRBV5-6 and TRBJ1-1; 8 bases are a match to TRBD1. V was clipped by 3 bases and J by 0 bases; unmatched bases: 1. Germline assignment: CDR1 SGHDT and CDR2 YYEEEE. The CDR3 contains 14 residues. In nucleotides, the CDR3 is TGTGCCAGCAGCTCGACAGGGGTGAACACTGAAGCTTTCTTT. Translating gives CASSSTGVNTEAFF.

The V gene is TRBV30, the J gene TRBJ2-1, with D perhaps matching TRBD2 (5 bases). Trimming took off 8 bases at V and 9 bases at J, with 14 bases between the two ends. This CDR3 comprises 11 residues. The V gene's germline CDR1 is GTSNPN and CDR2 SVGIG (reference sequence). CDR3 bases: TGTGCCAGGTACGGAGGTGGTGAGCAGTTCTTC. Protein: CARYGGGEQFF.

The chain carries TRBV2 and TRBJ2-4, with a weak D call TRBD2 (5 bases). Germline CDR1 and CDR2: SNHLY and FYNNEI. V lost 7 bases, J lost 6 bases, and 16 bases lay in between. The CDR3 has 14 amino acids. CDR3: CASIGVSGTNIQYF. CDR3 in DNA: TGTGCCAGCATCGGGGTCAGTGGCACAAACATTCAGTACTTC. Drawing the rest from reference TRBV2 and TRBJ2-4, the complete variable domain is EPEVTQTPSHQVTQMGQEVILRCVPISNHLYFYWYRQILGQKVEFLVSFYNNEISEKSEIFDDQFSVERPDGSNFTLKIRSTKLEDSAMYFCASIGVSGTNIQYFGAGTRLSVL.

V is TRBV7-7 and J is TRBJ2-7; TRBD1 is a possible D gene (6 bases). V was shortened by 2 bases and J by 2 bases, with 16 bases between the two germline ends. The CDR3 has 16 residues. The V gene's germline CDR1 is SSHAT and CDR2 FNYEAQ (reference sequence). The CDR3 protein is CASSLLCQGRTYEQYF. The DNA of the CDR3 is TGTGCCAGCAGCTTACTCTGTCAGGGGCGAACCTACGAGCAGTACTTC. Full variable domain (outside the CDR3, taken from reference TRBV7-7 and TRBJ2-7): GAGVSQSPRYKVTKRGQDVTLRCDPISSHATLYWYQQALGQGPEFLTYFNYEAQPDKSGLPSDRFSAERPEGSISTLTIQRTEQRDSAMYRCASSLLCQGRTYEQYFGPGTRLTVT.

The sample holds one count of this clone. The chain links TRBV6-5 to TRBJ2-7; D may be TRBD1 (6 bases). The CDR3 runs 13 residues. CDR1 MNHEY and CDR2 SVGAGI come from the germline V gene. V dropped 6 bases and J dropped 5 bases, with 14 bases sitting between them. CDR3 sequence reads: CASRRTGYNEQYF. The CDR3 DNA sequence: TGTGCCAGCAGGCGCACAGGGTACAACGAGCAGTACTTC.

The V gene is TRBV27, the J gene TRBJ1-2; 9 bases are shared with TRBD1. The CDR3 consists of 15 residues. V was pared by 5 bases and J by 2 bases, with 6 bases of the junction left unmatched. The germline gives CDR1 MNHEY, CDR2 SMNVEV (reference sequence). This chain's CDR3 is CASSPSGTGNYGYTF. In nucleotides, the CDR3 is TGTGCCAGCAGTCCCTCCGGGACAGGGAACTATGGCTACACCTTC.

This sequence joins TRBV5-1 and TRBJ2-7; 9 bases are shared with TRBD1. Germline V gives CDR1 SGHRS, CDR2 YFSETQ. The CDR3 is made up of 14 amino acids. After removal of 2 bases from V and 4 bases from J, the junction contained 4 bases not matched to a gene. Here the CDR3 reads CASSFGTGTYEQYF. The CDR3 bases are TGCGCCAGCAGCTTCGGGACAGGGACGTACGAGCAGTACTTC.

This chain joins TRBV2 and TRBJ1-2; D gene ambiguous. Germline V CDR1 and CDR2: SNHLY, FYNNEI. V lost 4 bases, J lost 8 bases, and 11 bases lay in between. This CDR3 is built from 12 residues. The DNA of the CDR3 is TGTGCCAGCAGTGGAGGGTACGGGGGCTACACCTTC. Translating it yields CASSGGYGGYTF.

The chain is built from TRBV4-2 and TRBJ2-4; D call uncertain. There are 16 residues in the CDR3. The ends were cut back, 0 bases at V and 1 base at J, with 10 bases in the middle. In germline, CDR1 is LGHNA, CDR2 YNFKEQ. Here the CDR3 DNA reads TGTGCCAGCAGCCAAGATAACCGCGTGGCCAAAAACATTCAGTACTTC. It yields the protein CASSQDNRVAKNIQYF.

The chain carries TRBV6-5 and TRBJ1-2; D ambiguous. Trimming removed 8 bases at V and 4 bases at J, with 17 bases between. CDR3 length: 14 amino acids. Germline values: CDR1 MNHEY, CDR2 SVGAGI. CDR3 sequence: CASGLTSPAYGYTF. DNA for the CDR3: TGTGCCAGCGGTCTGACAAGTCCTGCCTATGGCTACACCTTC.